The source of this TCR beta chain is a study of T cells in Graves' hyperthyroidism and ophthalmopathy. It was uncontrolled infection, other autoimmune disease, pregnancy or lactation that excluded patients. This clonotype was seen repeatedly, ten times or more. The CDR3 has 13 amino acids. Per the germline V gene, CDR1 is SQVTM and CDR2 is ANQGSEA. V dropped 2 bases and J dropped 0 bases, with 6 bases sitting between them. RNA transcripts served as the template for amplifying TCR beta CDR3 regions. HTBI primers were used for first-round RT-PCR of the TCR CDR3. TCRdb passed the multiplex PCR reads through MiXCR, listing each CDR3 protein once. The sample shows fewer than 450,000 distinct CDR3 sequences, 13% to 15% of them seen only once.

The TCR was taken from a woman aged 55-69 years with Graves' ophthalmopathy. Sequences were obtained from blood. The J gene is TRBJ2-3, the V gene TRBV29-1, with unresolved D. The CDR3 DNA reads TGCAGCGTTGAACGGATGAGCACAGATACGCAGTATTTT. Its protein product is CSVERMSTDTQYF.